This T cell receptor (beta chain) emerged from a study of T cell repertoires in cytomegalovirus infection (dated by TCRdb to 2018 to 2020). Regarding the research as a whole: The peptide stimulations were aimed at well-studied HLA-B-restricted epitopes as well as recently identified HLA-C-restricted CMV epitopes, whose presentation resists viral immunomodulation. Donor HLA type was relevant to the analysis, because carriage of CMV infection together with the matching HLA type was indicated by public TCR beta signatures.

The label giving this sample's treatment or condition can be read as: in vitro stimulation with specific CMV peptide epitopes to enrich CMV-specific T cells. Sequencing used an Illumina HiSeq 1500. TCRdb trimmed the raw reads at Q25, called clones with MiXCR and kept productive beta chains. Each record represents a unique CDR3 protein, reported with the most common genes and DNA among its rows. The sample yields 650,000 to 900,000 distinct CDR3 sequences; just under 30% were counted once. The top ten clones comprise 10% to 15% of the sample. This clonotype was found many times. The target of this receptor is not known. No qualities accompany the bases; no much larger clone lies one base away. The investigation overall reported the following: Cumulative frequency of public TCR beta family members discriminated carriers of CMV infection plus the relevant HLA type in this cohort and an independent roughly 320-donor cohort. In the ex vivo response, HLA-C-restricted CMV-specific TCR beta clonotypes were dominant, and in two of eight donors the single most frequent clonotype came from this HLA-C-restricted group.

CDR1 and CDR2 are read off the germline V gene (reference sequence) as MNHEY and SMNVEV. V drops 5 bases and J drops 0 bases, leaving 9 bases in between. The CDR3 holds 14 amino acids from the cysteine to the phenylalanine. Only CDR3 DNA remains: 42 bases, in frame from the first base. The rearranged chain carries TRBV27 and TRBJ2-3, with no confidently assigned D gene. This sequence originates from a human donor in good health (CMV status not recorded). Some clones in this sample may be carry-over from other donors' samples. Sample: cultured CD8+ T cells from PBMCs, taken from culture after CMV antigen stimulation. The CDR3 protein: CASSIPASTDTQYF. The nucleotides are TGTGCCAGCAGTATTCCTGCTAGCACAGATACGCAGTATTTT.